This TCR beta chain appears in the sequencing data of a study of CD8+ T cells in alopecia areata. Study results and limitations: With tofacitinib ongoing, many expanded lesional clones persisted in both scalp and blood. Patients displayed less clarity in TCR sharing than mice, a finding possibly related to HLA. Normal skin's resident alphabeta T cells are sequenced alongside lesional scalp T cells. Tofacitinib significantly reduced both scalp clonality and expanded CD8+ clones among the top 100.

This clone has a single count. The target antigen is unknown. This CDR3 has 11 amino acids. CDR1 GTSNPN and CDR2 SVGIG come from the germline V gene (reference sequence). The V end lost 3 bases, the J end lost 1 base, and 3 bases lay between the germline ends. Treatment indicated: oral pan-JAK inhibitor, 5-10 mg twice daily. After isolation, RNA underwent reverse transcription to generate cDNA as the sequencing template. Profiling relied on immunoSEQ multiplex PCR, and the TCRdb table lists in-frame clones only, not all of them. The sample holds 200,000 to 250,000 clones; approximately 57% are singletons and the top ten take 1.6%.

This receptor was taken from a human donor with alopecia areata. This chain uses TRBV30 with TRBJ2-5; D is undetermined. Sequenced here: CD4+ T cells sorted from blood, sampled at week 4, from a patient treated with tofacitinib. CDR3: CAWSSQETQYF. The CDR3, as DNA: TGTGCCTGGAGCAGCCAAGAGACCCAGTACTTC.